The 4 T cell receptor beta chains given below trace back to one sample, sequenced in a study of T cell responses to AZD1222 COVID-19 vaccine. Only in-frame clones appear in the TCRdb table, and some are missing; sequencing was by immunoSEQ multiplex PCR. The sample has about 120,000 clones, about 91% seen once. The specimen comprised peripheral blood, sampled on day 0 of AZD1222 vaccination. The receptors come from an adult in good health.

The chain couples TRBV7-2 to TRBJ2-2; perhaps TRBD1 as D (6 bases). V lost 5 bases and J lost 6, with 19 bases in between. Germline-derived CDR1 and CDR2 are SGHTA and FQGNSA. The CDR3 is 16 residues long. CDR3 DNA: TGTGCCAGCAGCCTTCGTACAGGGTGGTCTGCCGGGGAGCTGTTTTTT. It translates to CASSLRTGWSAGELFF. Filled out from reference TRBV7-2 and TRBJ2-2, the complete variable domain reads GAGVSQSPSNKVTEKGKDVELRCDPISGHTALYWYRQSLGQGLEFLIYFQGNSAPDKSGLPSDRFSAERTGGSVSTLTIQRTQQEDSAVYLCASSLRTGWSAGELFFGEGSRLTVL.

Notes on this clone: Different DNA sequences within this sample yield the same CDR3. The CDR3 loop reads CASSIGGPEAFF. The CDR3 DNA is TGTGCCAGTAGTATCGGGGGGCCTGAAGCTTTCTTT. The chain couples TRBV19 to TRBJ1-1; tentatively, D is TRBD1 (6 bases). The ends were cut back, 3 bases at V and 6 bases at J, with 8 bases in the middle. Germline CDR1 reads LNHDA; CDR2 reads SQIVND (reference sequence). The CDR3 sequence is 12 residues long.

The chain uses TRBV24-1 and TRBJ2-1, with 10 bases that match TRBD2. V shed 0 bases and J 5 bases; nucleotides not matched to a gene: 6. Germline CDR1 is KGHDR and CDR2 is SFDVKD. The CDR3 totals 17 residues. CDR3 protein: CATSDLRSGGANNEQFF. CDR3 nucleotides: TGTGCCACCAGTGATTTGCGGAGCGGGGGGGCCAACAATGAGCAGTTCTTC.

The chain joins TRBV19 to TRBJ1-5; D ambiguous. V lost 1 base, J lost 7 bases, and 5 bases lay in between. Germline assignment: CDR1 LNHDA and CDR2 SQIVND (reference sequence). The length of the CDR3 is 12 residues. The CDR3: CASSIVGQPQHF. The CDR3 DNA is TGTGCCAGTAGTATAGTTGGGCAGCCCCAGCATTTT.